One and the same sample provided the 21 T cell receptor beta chains below, sequenced in a study of tumor and adjacent non-tumor tissue in lung cancer. Three rounds of nested PCR, following a modified ARM-PCR protocol, produced the TCRbeta library. TCRdb fed the multiplex PCR reads into MiXCR, producing one record per CDR3 protein. The sample contains more than 120,000 distinct CDR3 sequences, about 71% of which appear only once. The template was RNA from unsorted bulk tissue. Sequenced sample: lung tumor tissue. The receptors shown here come from a man aged 55 to 70 with small cell lung cancer.

This clonotype has only a few counts. The chain couples TRBV2 to TRBJ1-5, with D perhaps matching TRBD1 (6 bases). CDR3 size: 15 residues. Germline V gene sequence: CDR1 SNHLY, CDR2 FYNNEI. V lost 1 base, J lost 7 bases, and 14 bases lay in between. The CDR3 loop reads CASSEDRAGLQPQHF. Here the CDR3 DNA reads TGTGCCAGCAGTGAAGACAGGGCGGGTTTGCAGCCCCAGCATTTT.

Note on this clonotype: A much larger clone is a single base away; this may be a read error. CDR3 sequence (DNA): TGTGCCAGGAGTTACTCGGGTTTCAGGAATGAGCAGTTCTTC. Residues: CARSYSGFRNEQFF. The rearrangement uses TRBV6-5 and TRBJ2-1; D gene ambiguous. The CDR3 is 14 amino acids. Germline V CDR1 and CDR2: MNHEY, SVGAGI.

Worth noting for this clonotype: A much bigger clone sits one base away, suggesting this may be a read error. The chain employs TRBV20-1 and TRBJ1-6; a possible D gene is TRBD1 (5 bases). V was cut by 2 bases and J by 7 bases, with 9 bases left in between. Germline CDR1 is DFQATT and CDR2 is SNEGSKA (reference sequence). This CDR3 region has 13 residues. CDR3 in DNA: TGCAGTGCTAGAAGGGGAGAGAATTCACCCCTCCACTTT. Its protein product is CSARRGENSPLHF.

The V gene is TRBV20-1, the J gene TRBJ1-5; D is unresolved. Per the germline V gene, CDR1 is DFQATT and CDR2 is SNEGSKA (reference sequence). Trimming took off 1 base at V and 4 bases at J, with 11 bases between the two ends. This CDR3 spans 14 amino acids. The CDR3 DNA sequence: TGCAGTGCTAGAGGTTTGAAGGAGAATCAGCCCCAGCATTTT. Translating gives CSARGLKENQPQHF.

In regard to this clonotype: The missing conserved phenylalanine or tryptophan at the end of this CDR3 makes a read error likely. The V call is TRBV12-3 or TRBV12-4, the J call TRBJ1-5; tentatively, D is TRBD1 (5 bases). Trimming took off 5 bases at V and 7 bases at J, with 15 bases between the two ends. The CDR3 runs 14 residues. The CDR3 coding sequence is TGTGCCAGCAGTAAACAAGGGGCTTGGCAGCCCCAGCATTCT. Its protein product is CASSKQGAWQPQHS.

The CDR3: CASRPGESGQSRHF. The DNA for the CDR3 is TGCGCCAGCAGACCTGGGGAATCGGGTCAGTCCCGGCATTTT. The chain joins TRBV5-1 to TRBJ1-5; D is undetermined. CDR3 length equals 14 residues. V dropped 5 bases and J dropped 15 bases, with 24 bases sitting between them. Per the germline V gene, CDR1 is SGHRS and CDR2 is YFSETQ.

In regard to this clonotype: A much larger clone is a single base away; this may be a read error. The chain combines TRBV28 with TRBJ1-5, with unresolved D. From germline, CDR1 is MDHEN and CDR2 SYDVKM. This CDR3 is 14 amino acids long. Written as DNA, the CDR3 is TGTGCCAGCTCGTTATCGACGACGCGTCAGCCCCATCATTTT. Protein: CASSLSTTRQPHHF.

J is TRBJ2-1 and V is TRBV6-2 or TRBV6-3; D remains ambiguous. Judging by the DNA end, TRBJ2-7 fits better; the J call may be wrong. CDR1 MNHEY and CDR2 SVGEGT come from the germline V gene. The CDR3 totals 13 residues. The chain's CDR3 is CANSTGPNNEQYF. CDR3 DNA sequence: TGTGCCAACAGCACCGGTCCTAACAATGAGCAGTACTTC.

This chain links TRBV11-2 with TRBJ1-6; D gene ambiguous. The CDR3 has 14 amino acids. Trimming took off 7 bases at V and 13 bases at J, with 20 bases between the two ends. Per germline, CDR1 SGHAT and CDR2 FQNNGV. CDR3 sequence reads: CASISHTGGSPLHF. The DNA for the CDR3 is TGTGCCAGCATCTCCCACACGGGAGGATCGCCCCTCCACTTT.

This clonotype was found many times. This sequence joins TRBV20-1 and TRBJ2-5, with 9 nucleotides matching TRBD2. V was pared by 6 bases and J by 7 bases, with 21 bases of the junction left unmatched. Per germline, CDR1 DFQATT and CDR2 SNEGSKA (reference sequence). This CDR3 contains 17 residues. As DNA, the CDR3 is TGCAGTGCCAGCCAGCCTAGCGGGACTTCAGGTTATGGGACCCAGTACTTC. It translates to CSASQPSGTSGYGTQYF.

The chain uses TRBV11-2 and TRBJ2-1; 12 bases agree with TRBD2. The germline gives CDR1 SGHAT, CDR2 FQNNGV. Trimming cost V 9 bases and J 8 bases; bases outside gene matches: 17. The length of the CDR3 is 17 residues. Written as DNA, the CDR3 is TGTGCCAGAAGCCCACGGACTAGCGGGATCTCGGGATATGAGCAGTTCTTC. It translates to CARSPRTSGISGYEQFF. The full variable domain, with the rest looked up from reference TRBV11-2 and TRBJ2-1, is EAGVAQSPRYKIIEKRQSVAFWCNPISGHATLYWYQQILGQGPKLLIQFQNNGVVDDSQLPKDRFSAERLKGVDSTLKIQPAKLEDSAVYLCARSPRTSGISGYEQFFGPGTRLTVL.

The rearrangement joins TRBV5-4 to TRBJ2-1; maybe TRBD2 (5 bases). The length of the CDR3 is 14 residues. V was trimmed by 4 bases and J by 3 bases, leaving 11 bases between them. CDR1 is SGHNT, CDR2 YYREEE, per germline (reference sequence). The CDR3 here is CASSKERVYNEQFF. The CDR3 DNA follows: TGTGCCAGCAGCAAGGAGAGGGTCTACAATGAGCAGTTCTTC.

About this clonotype itself: This may be a read error, as it is one base from a much larger clone. This chain uses TRBV5-5 with TRBJ2-1, with D perhaps matching TRBD1 (7 bases). Germline V lookup: CDR1 SGHKS, CDR2 YYEKEE (reference sequence). CDR3 length: 16 amino acids. The CDR3 region is CASSWGAQGRYSEQFF. In DNA form, the CDR3 reads TGTGCCAGCAGCTGGGGGGCACAGGGGCGTTACAGTGAGCAGTTCTTC.

About this clonotype: This may stem from a read error, because a much larger clone lies one nucleotide away. This chain connects TRBV6-5 to TRBJ2-2, with a possible D match to TRBD2 (6 bases). From germline, CDR1 is MNHEY and CDR2 SVGAGI. CDR3 length: 13 residues. CDR3 nucleotides: TGTGCCAGCAGGGACCCGAACACCGGGGGGCTGTTTTTT. Translating gives CASRDPNTGGLFF.

The V and J genes are TRBV20-1 and TRBJ1-1; no reliable D call. Trimming took 1 base from V and 6 from J, leaving 18 bases between them. CDR1 is DFQATT and CDR2 is SNEGSKA in the germline V gene (reference sequence). The CDR3 contains 15 residues. This chain's CDR3 is CSARVGSRSASEAFF. The DNA for the CDR3 is TGCAGTGCTAGAGTCGGGAGTCGGTCAGCCTCTGAAGCTTTCTTT.

Regarding this clonotype: Sequence at one end of the junction differs from germline and may be a read error. This rearrangement joins TRBV20-1 to TRBJ2-3; D may be TRBD1 (6 bases). From germline, CDR1 is DFQATT and CDR2 SNEGSKA (reference sequence). This CDR3 contains 12 residues. CDR3 loop: CSSGWGPDRQYF. In nucleotides, the CDR3 is TGCAGTTCGGGATGGGGGCCAGATAGGCAGTATTTT.

A remark on this clonotype: A junction boundary mismatches the germline segment, possibly from a read error. The genes are TRBV20-1 and TRBJ2-1, with 12 nucleotides matching TRBD2. This CDR3 is 15 amino acids long. Per germline, CDR1 DFQATT and CDR2 SNEGSKA (reference sequence). The CDR3 loop reads CSTSGRIGIYNEQFF. CDR3 coding DNA: TGCAGTACTAGCGGGAGGATAGGTATCTACAATGAGCAGTTCTTC.

The CDR3 is CSVEPGQVMNTQYF. The CDR3 DNA is TGCAGCGTTGAACCGGGACAGGTGATGAATACGCAGTATTTT. The chain recombines TRBV29-1 with TRBJ2-3; 8 nucleotides match TRBD1. Germline V gene data show CDR1 as SQVTM and CDR2 as ANQGSEA. CDR3 length: 14 residues. J was trimmed by 7 bases and V by 2 bases; bases with no gene match: 8.

This chain uses TRBV29-1 with TRBJ2-7; 8 bases match TRBD1. This CDR3 region has 16 residues. From germline, CDR1 is SQVTM and CDR2 ANQGSEA. The chain's CDR3 is CSFDRGRLQPSYEQYV. The CDR3 coding sequence is TGCAGCTTTGACAGGGGCCGCCTCCAACCCTCCTACGAGCAGTACGTC.

J is TRBJ2-3 and V is TRBV11-2, with D perhaps being TRBD1 or TRBD2 (6 bases each). Trimming removed 7 bases at V and 4 bases at J, with 21 bases between. From germline, CDR1 is SGHAT and CDR2 FQNNGV. This CDR3 region has 16 residues. The CDR3 loop reads CASISILGGGADTQYF. In DNA, the CDR3 is TGTGCCAGCATCTCAATTCTAGGAGGGGGAGCAGATACGCAGTATTTT.

With regard to this clonotype: This may arise from a read error, as a much more abundant clone is one base away. V usage is TRBV4-2 and J usage is TRBJ2-1, with 7 bases identical to TRBD2. J lost 2 bases, V lost 5 bases, and 9 bases had no gene match. Germline V lookup: CDR1 LGHNA, CDR2 YNFKEQ. The CDR3 totals 16 residues. CDR3 in amino acids: CASSSTPSGPYNEQFF. The CDR3 nucleotides read TGTGCCAGCAGCTCGACTCCTAGCGGACCCTACAATGAGCAGTTCTTC.